The 14 T cell receptor beta chains in this list originate from one sample, sequenced in a study of PD-1 blockade in classical Hodgkin lymphoma. Time point defined: cycle 4 day 1 (C4D1), after 5 to 7 weeks of nivolumab. Brentuximab vedotin exposure varied among the patients, all of whom had relapsed after autologous stem cell transplantation. Purified CD4+ T cells were obtained from thawed PBMCs through magnetic negative selection. Profiling relied on immunoSEQ multiplex PCR, and the TCRdb table lists in-frame clones only, not all of them. The data contain approximately 18,000 clones, 60% to 85% of them singletons. Material: CD4+ T cells from blood, obtained before the fourth cycle of nivolumab. The receptors stem from a human donor with classical Hodgkin lymphoma.

The V gene is TRBV10-3, the J gene TRBJ1-1; D ambiguous. The germline gives CDR1 ENHRY, CDR2 SYGVKD. The V end was cut by 6 bases, the J end by 3 bases, with 8 bases between. This CDR3 contains 12 residues. The CDR3 spells CAISWGDTEAFF. DNA of the CDR3: TGTGCCATCAGCTGGGGAGACACTGAAGCTTTCTTT.

This clone was observed a handful of times. This chain uses TRBV18 with TRBJ1-1; D may be TRBD1 (6 bases). The V and J ends lost 6 bases and 8 bases respectively, with 16 bases between them. Germline V lookup: CDR1 KGHSH, CDR2 LQKENI. The CDR3 spans 13 residues. In DNA, the CDR3 is TGTGCCAGCTCCCCAGATGAACAGGGAGAAGCTTTCTTT. Amino acid sequence: CASSPDEQGEAFF.

The chain carries TRBV10-3 and TRBJ1-1; D may be TRBD1 (6 bases). Germline V CDR1 and CDR2: ENHRY, SYGVKD. There are 15 residues in the CDR3. CDR3 nucleotides: TGTGTCACATCTAGGACAGTCCAATGGAACACTGAAGCTTTCTTT. This gives the protein CVTSRTVQWNTEAFF.

The chain links TRBV25-1 to TRBJ2-3; TRBD2 might be the D (5 bases). In germline, CDR1 is MGHDK, CDR2 SYGVNS. The CDR3 is 14 amino acids. With 2 bases removed from V and 0 bases from J, the gap between germline ends came to 6 bases. CDR3 nucleotides: TGTGCCAGCAGTGAAACGGGGAGCACAGATACGCAGTATTTT. It is translated as CASSETGSTDTQYF.

CDR3 sequence reads: CASSLRGTSFNEKLFF. CDR3 in DNA: TGTGCCAGCAGCTTAAGAGGGACCTCCTTTAATGAAAAACTGTTTTTT. The genes are TRBV7-9 and TRBJ1-4, with D maybe TRBD1 (5 bases). Germline V CDR1 and CDR2: SEHNR, FQNEAQ (reference sequence). The CDR3 is 16 amino acids. V lost 2 bases and J lost 4, with 14 bases in between.

The V and J genes are TRBV7-9 and TRBJ2-7; D unclear. CDR3 length: 14 residues. Germline V gene data show CDR1 as SEHNR and CDR2 as FQNEAQ (reference sequence). V lost 1 base to trimming and J lost 2 bases, with 9 bases between them. In DNA, the CDR3 is TGTGCCAGCAGCTTAGGGCAGGCGACCTACGAGCAGTACTTC. Translation: CASSLGQATYEQYF.

By its share, this clone is medium-sized. CDR3 nucleotides: TGTGCCAGTACCTTCATGCAGGGCGGCTACACCTTC. Its translation: CASTFMQGGYTF. The V and J genes are TRBV19 and TRBJ1-2, with D perhaps TRBD1 (5 bases). The CDR3 is made up of 12 amino acids. V was clipped by 7 bases and J by 8 bases, with 14 bases between them. Germline CDR1 LNHDA, CDR2 SQIVND (reference sequence).

Remarks on this clone: Other DNA sequences of this sample code for an identical CDR3. The chain uses TRBV29-1 and TRBJ2-1, with 7 bases lining up with TRBD1. J gave up 3 bases and V 6 bases, and 5 bases lay outside the gene matches. The CDR3 loop spans 13 amino acids. Germline values: CDR1 SQVTM, CDR2 ANQGSEA. The CDR3 DNA follows: TGCAGCGTCGGACAGGCGGGCTACAATGAGCAGTTCTTC. Translation gives CSVGQAGYNEQFF.

The rearrangement joins TRBV6-5 to TRBJ2-1; 8 bases are shared with TRBD2. The CDR3 sequence is 15 residues long. Germline values: CDR1 MNHEY, CDR2 SVGAGI. The V and J ends lost 4 bases and 5 bases, in that order; junction bases with no gene match: 7. As DNA, the CDR3 is TGTGCCAGCAGTTTGGGAGCGGGAGATAACAATGAGCAGTTCTTC. It is translated as CASSLGAGDNNEQFF.

The chain couples TRBV12-5 to TRBJ2-7, with 8 bases that match TRBD1. CDR1 is LGHNT and CDR2 is FRNRAP in the germline V gene. The CDR3 runs to 13 residues. V was clipped by 4 bases and J by 4 bases; unmatched bases: 3. CDR3 in DNA: TGTGCTAGTGGTTCGGACAGGGCATACGAGCAGTACTTC. Translating gives CASGSDRAYEQYF. Full variable domain (outside the CDR3, taken from reference TRBV12-5 and TRBJ2-7): DARVTQTPRHKVTEMGQEVTMRCQPILGHNTVFWYRQTMMQGLELLAYFRNRAPLDDSGMPKDRFSAEMPDATLATLKIQPSEPRDSAVYFCASGSDRAYEQYFGPGTRLTVT.

The sample holds a few counts of this clone. The CDR3 region has the DNA TGTGCCAGTAGTACTTCCGCCCGGGGTATTCAGGTTGAGCAGTTCTTC. Its protein product is CASSTSARGIQVEQFF. The chain is built from TRBV19 and TRBJ2-1; D perhaps matches TRBD2 (5 bases). V shed 4 bases and J shed 9 bases, with 22 bases lying between them. The CDR3 totals 16 residues. Germline V gives CDR1 LNHDA, CDR2 SQIVND (reference sequence).

This clone appeared a single time. CDR3 amino acids: CASSLDNRVGNTIYF. CDR3 coding DNA: TGTGCCAGCAGCTTGGACAACAGGGTAGGAAACACCATATATTTT. The rearrangement links TRBV5-6 to TRBJ1-3, with D possibly matching TRBD1 (6 bases). The CDR3 is made up of 15 amino acids. Germline CDR1 SGHDT, CDR2 YYEEEE. Between the trimmed V and J ends, which lost 0 bases and 4 bases, there was a span of 11 bases.

This chain uses TRBV6-5 with TRBJ1-2, with a weak D call TRBD1 (5 bases). Germline V gene lookup returns CDR1 MNHEY and CDR2 SVGAGI. CDR3 length: 14 residues. Between the trimmed V and J ends, which lost 6 bases and 5 bases, there was a span of 16 bases. CDR3 loop: CASRKQGELYGYTF. The DNA of the CDR3 is TGTGCCAGCAGAAAACAAGGGGAACTATATGGCTACACCTTC.

This clone came up a few times. J is TRBJ1-1 and V is TRBV6-6, with TRBD1 identical over 8 bases. Germline V gene data show CDR1 as MNHNY and CDR2 as SVGAGI (reference sequence). Trimming at V came to 2 bases and at J to 2 bases, leaving 7 bases not matched to a gene. The CDR3 runs to 16 residues. The CDR3 nucleotides read TGTGCCAGCAGTTACACCGCCAGGGGGCGCAACACTGAAGCTTTCTTT. Protein: CASSYTARGRNTEAFF.